This T cell receptor (beta chain) stems from a study of blood T cell repertoires in COVID-19. The CDR3 length is 13 residues. The V and J ends lost 4 bases and 3 bases, in that order; junction bases with no gene match: 3. Germline-derived CDR1 and CDR2 are MNHEY and SVGAGI. This table comes from immunoSEQ multiplex PCR, and its TCRdb copy is limited to in-frame clones, with some not included. The sample carries about 150,000 clones, approximately 80% recorded once. This sequence joins TRBV6-5 and TRBJ2-7; 7 positions agree with TRBD1. The material sequenced was peripheral blood. The sequence derives from a woman aged 55-70 years with COVID-19, enrolled during active disease. CDR3 residues: CASSSQGDYEQYF. In nucleotides, the CDR3 is TGTGCCAGCAGTTCCCAGGGGGACTACGAGCAGTACTTC.